This T cell receptor beta chain appears in the sequencing data of a study of response to subunit inactivated influenza vaccine. Study results and caveats: There was a suggestion from the authors that each seasonal influenza vaccination recruits few new T cells.

TCRdb independently ran MiXCR on the RT-PCR reads; one entry per CDR3 protein. The data contain about 190,000 distinct CDR3 sequences, approximately 15% of them singletons. V shed 3 bases and J shed 2 bases, with 7 bases lying between them. The length of the CDR3 is 13 residues. This clonotype was seen more than once but under ten times. The antigen is not known. The clonotype comes from a man between 45 and 60 years old who received an inactivated influenza vaccine. The V gene is TRBV12-3 or TRBV12-4, the J gene TRBJ1-2; unclear D gene. Sequencing was performed on CD8+ T cells sorted from PBMCs, taken 4 to 6 days after vaccination. CDR3 residues: CASSLVENYGYTF. The CDR3 DNA reads TGTGCCAGCAGTTTGGTAGAGAACTATGGCTACACCTTC.